This T cell receptor (beta chain) was profiled in a study of T cells in Graves' hyperthyroidism and ophthalmopathy. Study at large: The blood sample was taken at first diagnosis, before treatment began.

As for this clonotype: Its specificity is unknown.

Overall study results and limits: In the analysis, a 13 V-J model separated ophthalmopathy from stable hyperthyroidism. In blood, most of the thyroid clonotypes expanded above 0.001 were also present.

There were TCR beta CDR3 regions amplified from RNA transcripts. With the HTBI primer set, the TCR CDR3 went through a first round of RT-PCR. MiXCR, applied by TCRdb to the multiplex PCR reads, yields one record per CDR3 protein. Of 700,000 or so distinct CDR3 sequences in the sample, less than 20% were seen once. Fresh peripheral blood, 9.5 to 10 ml of it, supplied the PBMCs. Trimming stripped 6 bases from V and 5 bases from J, with 17 bases between. From germline, CDR1 is MDHEN and CDR2 SYDVKM. The CDR3 spans 14 residues. The TCR comes from a man aged 18-30 years with Graves' hyperthyroidism. Source material: blood. The chain has TRBV28 and TRBJ2-7; TRBD2 is a possible D gene (6 bases). CDR3 sequence reads: CASRRDGSTNEQYF. The CDR3, as DNA: TGTGCCAGCAGGCGCGACGGGAGTACCAACGAGCAGTACTTC.